The next 25 T cell receptor beta chains were all read from a single sample in a study of identifying expanded T cells in peripheral blood. Repertoires were generated with immunoSEQ multiplex PCR, while TCRdb's copy carries only in-frame clones and drops some. The sample has some 97,000 clones, 80% to 90% seen once; the top ten hold more than 5.5%. Specimen: blood. These receptors originate from a person aged 18-69 years in good health.

The CDR3 bases are TGTGCCACCAGCAGAAAACGAGACCAGGGATACTCTGGAAACACCATATATTTT. This translates into CATSRKRDQGYSGNTIYF. V gene TRBV15 combines with J gene TRBJ1-3, with D possibly matching TRBD1 (5 bases). CDR1 is LNHNV and CDR2 is YYDKDF in the germline V gene (reference sequence). V lost 2 bases to trimming and J lost 0 bases, with 17 bases between them. The CDR3 extends over 18 amino acids.

The chain combines TRBV5-1 with TRBJ1-2; D gene ambiguous. The CDR3 runs to 16 residues. Germline V CDR1 and CDR2: SGHRS, YFSETQ. Trimming pared 0 bases from V and 0 bases from J, leaving 12 bases between. In DNA form, the CDR3 reads TGCGCCAGCAGCTTGGCGAACACCGTTACTAACTATGGCTACACCTTC. Translating it yields CASSLANTVTNYGYTF.

This clone was found once. The chain recombines TRBV5-6 with TRBJ1-3, with D unclear. Germline assignment: CDR1 SGHDT and CDR2 YYEEEE. The CDR3 contains 14 residues. The V and J ends lost 10 bases and 0 bases respectively, with 14 bases between them. CDR3 protein: CAVSDSSSGNTIYF. The CDR3 bases are TGTGCCGTATCTGACTCGAGCTCTGGAAACACCATATATTTT.

The table lists this clone with a count of one. V is TRBV9 and J is TRBJ2-5; 8 positions agree with TRBD2. The CDR3 contains 16 residues. The J segment lost 2 bases and the V segment lost 0 bases, leaving 6 bases of the junction unmatched. Per germline, CDR1 SGDLS and CDR2 YYNGEE. The CDR3 DNA sequence: TGTGCCAGCAGCGTAGGCTGGGCGGGAGGACAAGAGACCCAGTACTTC. Protein: CASSVGWAGGQETQYF.

This chain uses TRBV4-3 with TRBJ2-5, with TRBD1 matching over 7 bases. The J call is doubtful: the DNA matches TRBJ2-7 better. Germline V lookup: CDR1 LGHNA, CDR2 YSLEER. This CDR3 has 15 residues. CDR3 DNA: TGCGCCAGCAGCGTCGGAAAAAGGGGGCTATACGAGCAGTACTTC. The encoded protein is CASSVGKRGLYEQYF.

The V call is TRBV6-5, the J call TRBJ2-6; no clear D. The V gene's germline CDR1 is MNHEY and CDR2 SVGAGI. The CDR3 covers 13 residues. V lost 2 bases to trimming and J lost 2 bases, with 1 base between them. CDR3 nucleotides: TGTGCCAGCAGTTACCCTGGGGCCAACGTCCTGACTTTC. Protein sequence: CASSYPGANVLTF.

This clone has more than one count but fewer than ten. The rearrangement uses TRBV20-1 and TRBJ1-2, with D perhaps matching TRBD1 (5 bases). Germline values: CDR1 DFQATT, CDR2 SNEGSKA (reference sequence). Trimming shortened V by 6 bases and J by 8 bases, and 10 bases separated the two germline ends. This CDR3 has 10 residues. In DNA, the CDR3 is TGCAGTGCGGCGGGGACGGGCTACACCTTC. This sequence encodes CSAAGTGYTF.

For the CDR3, the DNA is TGTGCCAGCAGCCCCCTGGGGGCAGGTACCGGGGAGCTGTTTTTT. This translates into CASSPLGAGTGELFF. The chain recombines TRBV7-7 with TRBJ2-2, with TRBD1 as a possible D gene (6 bases). Germline CDR1 is SSHAT and CDR2 is FNYEAQ (reference sequence). CDR3 length: 15 residues. Trimming pared 5 bases from V and 5 bases from J, leaving 15 bases between.

The chain couples TRBV12-5 to TRBJ2-7, with D uncertain. The CDR3 spans 12 residues. Trimming removed 0 bases from V and 5 bases from J, with 5 bases in between. Germline loops: CDR1 LGHNT, CDR2 FRNRAP. DNA for the CDR3: TGTGCTAGTGGTTTGGTACCCCACGAGCAGTACTTC. Translation: CASGLVPHEQYF.

The chain has TRBV11-3 and TRBJ1-2; 7 bases line up with TRBD1. Germline V lookup: CDR1 SGHNT, CDR2 YENEEA. The junction had 9 bases not matched to a gene; V was cut back by 5 bases and J by 0 bases. The CDR3 extends over 16 amino acids. CDR3 DNA: TGTGCCAGCAGCGACGCCGGGACAGCTACTAACTATGGCTACACCTTC. Translation: CASSDAGTATNYGYTF.

The chain joins TRBV11-3 to TRBJ2-5; D is perhaps TRBD1 (5 bases). Germline lookup yields CDR1 SGHNT and CDR2 YENEEA. The CDR3 is made up of 13 amino acids. V was pared by 2 bases and J by 7 bases, with 11 bases between. Here the CDR3 reads CASSLSRVGTQYF. CDR3 bases: TGTGCCAGCAGCTTATCCAGGGTCGGGACCCAGTACTTC.

For this clone: Distinct nucleotide sequences in the sample also encode this CDR3. The chain links TRBV5-1 to TRBJ1-2; D gene ambiguous. CDR1 and CDR2 from the germline V gene are SGHRS and YFSETQ. The CDR3 sequence is 12 residues long. Trimming took off 0 bases at V and 5 bases at J, with 5 bases between the two ends. The CDR3 loop is CASSLDSYGYTF. The CDR3 DNA sequence: TGCGCCAGCAGCTTGGACAGTTATGGCTACACCTTC.

This clone was seen once. The genes are TRBV11-2 and TRBJ2-3; 8 nucleotides agree with TRBD1. CDR3 length: 14 residues. The V gene end was trimmed by 2 bases and the J gene end by 4 bases; junction bases not matched to a gene: 2. Germline V gene data show CDR1 as SGHAT and CDR2 as FQNNGV. CDR3 nucleotide sequence: TGTGCCAGCAGCTTACAGGGGGCCCCAGATACGCAGTATTTT. As protein: CASSLQGAPDTQYF.

The V and J genes are TRBV4-1 and TRBJ1-5; D unresolved. The V and J ends lost 0 bases and 4 bases respectively, with 7 bases between them. This CDR3 is 14 amino acids long. From germline, CDR1 is MGHRA and CDR2 YSYEKL. CDR3 coding DNA: TGCGCCAGCAGCCAAGATGCCCCAAATCAGCCCCAGCATTTT. Protein: CASSQDAPNQPQHF.

The CDR3 DNA reads as TGTGCCAGCAGTGGGGACACCTGGAACACTGAAGCTTTCTTT. It specifies CASSGDTWNTEAFF. The genes are TRBV6-6 and TRBJ1-1; weak D call: TRBD1 (6 bases). V lost 5 bases and J lost 1, with 11 bases in between. Germline V CDR1 and CDR2: MNHNY, SVGAGI (reference sequence). CDR3 size: 14 residues.

The chain uses TRBV7-3 and TRBJ2-3, with D maybe TRBD1 (6 bases). The CDR3 contains 15 residues. CDR1 SGHTA and CDR2 FQGTGA come from the germline V gene. Trimming stripped 5 bases from V and 2 bases from J, with 14 bases between. As DNA, the CDR3 is TGTGCCAGCAGCCCCCAGGGGTCGTTCACAGATACGCAGTATTTT. It yields the protein CASSPQGSFTDTQYF.

The chain combines TRBV7-2 with TRBJ2-3; D call uncertain. V lost 3 bases and J 2 bases, leaving 3 bases between the germline ends. CDR1 and CDR2 from the germline V gene are SGHTA and FQGNSA. This CDR3 comprises 12 residues. The CDR3 sequence is CASSFSTDTQYF. CDR3 nucleotides: TGTGCCAGCAGCTTCTCCACAGATACGCAGTATTTT.

This chain uses TRBV5-1 with TRBJ2-3; TRBD2 might be the D (5 bases). This CDR3 contains 15 residues. The germline V gene has CDR1 SGHRS and CDR2 YFSETQ. V lost 0 bases and J 2 bases, leaving 10 bases between the germline ends. The CDR3 protein is CASSLARGSTDTQYF. The CDR3 nucleotides read TGCGCCAGCAGCTTGGCCCGGGGATCCACAGATACGCAGTATTTT.

The chain has TRBV30 and TRBJ2-1; D gene uncertain. Germline V gene sequence: CDR1 GTSNPN, CDR2 SVGIG (reference sequence). The V and J ends lost 4 bases and 1 base respectively, with 8 bases between them. The CDR3 is made up of 13 amino acids. CDR3 sequence: CAWISESYNEQFF. In DNA, the CDR3 is TGTGCCTGGATAAGCGAATCCTACAATGAGCAGTTCTTC.

This clone occurred a few times. The chain has TRBV30 and TRBJ1-2; D gene unclear. The CDR3 consists of 13 residues. Between the trimmed V and J ends, which lost 1 base and 2 bases, there was a span of 8 bases. CDR1 and CDR2 (germline): GTSNPN, SVGIG (reference sequence). The CDR3 nucleotides are TGTGCCTGGAGTGGAGTAGGGAACTATGGCTACACCTTC. Protein: CAWSGVGNYGYTF.

V usage is TRBV27 and J usage is TRBJ2-5, with D unresolved. The V end lost 6 bases, the J end lost 2 bases, and 7 bases lay between the germline ends. The CDR3 is made up of 12 amino acids. In germline, CDR1 is MNHEY, CDR2 SMNVEV (reference sequence). This CDR3 reads CASRTQQETQYF. The CDR3 DNA reads as TGTGCCAGCAGGACGCAACAAGAGACCCAGTACTTC.

This clone was seen just once. The chain recombines TRBV6-1 with TRBJ2-1, with 10 bases matching TRBD2. CDR3 length: 14 residues. Trimming at V came to 4 bases and at J to 9 bases, leaving 6 bases not matched to a gene. CDR1 and CDR2 (germline): MNHNS, SASEGT. This CDR3 reads CASSGSGGAIEQFF. As DNA, the CDR3 is TGTGCCAGCAGTGGGAGCGGGGGGGCCATTGAGCAGTTCTTC.

This clone is a singleton in its sample. The gene calls are TRBV7-2 and TRBJ1-1, with 7 bases lining up with TRBD1. Germline V gene lookup returns CDR1 SGHTA and CDR2 FQGNSA. With V trimmed by 6 bases and J by 5 bases, 9 bases remained unmatched. This CDR3 region has 14 residues. The CDR3 nucleotides read TGTGCCAGCAGTCGTAACAGGGGTGGGACTGAAGCTTTCTTT. Its protein product is CASSRNRGGTEAFF.

V is TRBV5-6 and J is TRBJ1-1; D remains ambiguous. The CDR3 contains 13 residues. The V end was cut by 0 bases, the J end by 5 bases, with 8 bases between. Per germline, CDR1 SGHDT and CDR2 YYEEEE. For the CDR3, the DNA is TGTGCCAGCAGCTTGGTCGCCGGGACTGAAGCTTTCTTT. Translated, it gives CASSLVAGTEAFF.

The CDR3 loop is CASSFGGASGNTIYF. As DNA, the CDR3 is TGTGCCAGCAGTTTTGGGGGGGCGTCTGGAAACACCATATATTTT. The rearrangement joins TRBV6-5 to TRBJ1-3; TRBD1 is a possible D gene (6 bases). The ends were cut back, 4 bases at V and 1 base at J, with 11 bases in the middle. There are 15 residues in the CDR3. The V gene's germline CDR1 is MNHEY and CDR2 SVGAGI.